This T cell receptor (beta chain) was captured in a study of CD8 T cells in Susac syndrome. Points from the study as a whole: As the study acknowledged, the number of individuals in its TCR sequencing and HLA analysis was relatively small.

In the case of this clonotype: The antigen is not known.

Random hexamers were used to reverse transcribe about 0.5 to 1 ug of RNA. One entry per CDR3 protein, called by TCRdb with MiXCR from the immunoSEQ multiplex PCR reads. The sample has under 95,000 distinct CDR3 sequences; 90% to 95% are singletons. The germline CDR1 and CDR2 sequences are LNHNV and YYDKDF (reference sequence). CDR3 size: 15 residues. Trimming removed 0 bases at V and 5 bases at J, with 14 bases between. Sequenced input: CD4+ T cells from PBMCs. The source is a human donor with Susac syndrome. The V and J genes are TRBV15 and TRBJ2-7; D uncertain. The chain's CDR3 is CATSRDTARQNEQYF. CDR3 coding DNA: TGTGCCACCAGCAGAGATACGGCCAGGCAGAACGAGCAGTACTTC.